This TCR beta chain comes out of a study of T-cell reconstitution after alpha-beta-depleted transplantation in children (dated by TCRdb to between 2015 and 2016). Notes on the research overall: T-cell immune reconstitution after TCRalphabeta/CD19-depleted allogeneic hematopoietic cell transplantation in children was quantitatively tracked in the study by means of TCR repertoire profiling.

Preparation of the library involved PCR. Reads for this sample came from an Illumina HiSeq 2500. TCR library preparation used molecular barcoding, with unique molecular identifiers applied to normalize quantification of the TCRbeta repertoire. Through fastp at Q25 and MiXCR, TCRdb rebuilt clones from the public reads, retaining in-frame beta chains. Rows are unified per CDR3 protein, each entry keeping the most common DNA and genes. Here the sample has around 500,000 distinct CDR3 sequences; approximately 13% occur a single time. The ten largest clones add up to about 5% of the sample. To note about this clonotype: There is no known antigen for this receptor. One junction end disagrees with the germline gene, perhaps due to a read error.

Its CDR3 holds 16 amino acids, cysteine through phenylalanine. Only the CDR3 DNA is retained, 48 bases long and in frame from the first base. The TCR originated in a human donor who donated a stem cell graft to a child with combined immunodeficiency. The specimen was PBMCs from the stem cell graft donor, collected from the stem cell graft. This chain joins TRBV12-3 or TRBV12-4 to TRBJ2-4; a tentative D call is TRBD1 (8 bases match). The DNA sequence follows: TGTGCCAGCAGTTTGTACAGGGGGGGGACCAAAAACATTCTGTACTTC. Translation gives CASSLYRGGTKNILYF.